These T cell receptor beta chains were read from a single sample in a study of T cell clonotyping in hematopoietic cell transplantation. Sequencing was performed with immunoSEQ multiplex PCR; in TCRdb, only in-frame clones are kept and a portion is missing. The sample lists some 3,000 clones, around 72% occurring once. Sequencing was performed on peripheral blood mononuclear cells, taken 180 days after allogeneic stem cell transplant. The receptors derive from a male patient between 60 and 69 years old who had an allogeneic stem cell transplant, so T cells may come from the graft donor. Some clones in this sample may be carry-over from other donors' samples. Both conserved end residues are part of each CDR3. The D gene is left open where the match is weak. Expanded clones are given a class, and other clones once, few, many or no size at all.

d_call,clone_size,v_call,j_call,cdr3_aa,cdr3_nt
NA,NA,TRBV28,TRBJ1-1,CASSFGPGVTKAFF,TGTGCCAGCAGTTTTGGACCCGGAGTAACAAAAGCTTTCTTT
NA,NA,TRBV7-2,TRBJ2-7,CASSDQPPYEQYF,TGTGCCAGCAGCGACCAGCCCCCCTACGAGCAGTACTTC
NA,NA,TRBV29-1,TRBJ2-7,CSVEVGVVYEQYF,TGCAGCGTTGAAGTTGGTGTGGTCTACGAGCAGTACTTC
NA,NA,TRBV7-2,TRBJ1-1,CASSLEANTEAFF,TGTGCCAGCAGCTTAGAAGCGAACACTGAAGCTTTCTTT
NA,once,TRBV25-1,TRBJ1-1,CASAEGLRGDTEAFF,TGTGCCAGCGCCGAGGGATTACGGGGAGACACTGAAGCTTTCTTT
NA,NA,TRBV30,TRBJ2-7,CAWSLQGRVREQYF,TGTGCCTGGAGTCTGCAGGGGAGGGTAAGGGAGCAGTACTTC
NA,NA,TRBV2,TRBJ2-7,CASSETGYEQYF,TGTGCCAGCAGCGAAACAGGGTACGAGCAGTACTTC
TRBD1,NA,TRBV19,TRBJ1-2,CASNPTGQGGYTF,TGTGCCAGTAACCCTACAGGACAGGGTGGCTACACCTTC
NA,NA,TRBV29-1,TRBJ2-7,CSVEPLDSYEQYF,TGCAGCGTTGAACCGCTTGACAGCTACGAGCAGTACTTC
NA,NA,TRBV7-2,TRBJ2-4,CASSSSLSGIQYF,TGTGCCAGCAGTTCAAGTTTGTCGGGCATTCAGTACTTC
TRBD1,large,TRBV4-3,TRBJ2-4,CASSRTGGTQYF,TGCGCCAGCAGCCGAACAGGGGGGACGCAGTACTTC
NA,NA,TRBV4-2,TRBJ2-2,CASSQERTTGELFF,TGTGCCAGCAGCCAAGAAAGGACTACCGGGGAGCTGTTTTTT
TRBD1,NA,TRBV30,TRBJ1-4,CAWEGTGKEKLFF,TGTGCCTGGGAGGGGACAGGGAAAGAAAAACTGTTTTTT
NA,NA,TRBV6-5,TRBJ2-7,CASSSYYEQYF,TGTGCCAGCAGTTCCTACTACGAGCAGTACTTC
NA,NA,TRBV5-1,TRBJ1-3,CASSFYGVGNTIYF,TGCGCCAGCAGCTTTTACGGGGTAGGAAACACCATATATTTT
NA,NA,TRBV30,TRBJ1-1,CAWRRSWTLGLTEAFF,TGTGCCTGGAGGCGATCTTGGACATTGGGGCTCACTGAAGCTTTCTTT
NA,NA,TRBV14,TRBJ1-2,CASSQVTGARGYTF,TGTGCCAGCAGCCAAGTAACTGGGGCACGGGGCTACACCTTC
TRBD1,NA,TRBV28,TRBJ1-2,CASQGTVHEGIYGYTF,TGTGCCAGCCAGGGGACAGTTCATGAAGGGATCTATGGCTACACCTTC
NA,NA,TRBV30,TRBJ2-4,CAWSVPGGNIQYF,TGTGCCTGGAGTGTACCAGGGGGGAACATTCAGTACTTC
TRBD1,NA,TRBV6-1,TRBJ2-7,CASLGQDYEQYF,TGTGCCAGCCTGGGACAGGACTACGAGCAGTACTTC
TRBD1,once,TRBV5-6,TRBJ2-2,CASSHDRDTGELFF,TGTGCCAGCAGTCATGACAGGGACACCGGGGAGCTGTTTTTT
TRBD2,NA,TRBV10-1,TRBJ2-7,CATLGGASGSSPNTYEQYF,TGCGCCACCCTAGGCGGGGCTAGCGGGAGTTCCCCAAACACCTACGAGCAGTACTTC
NA,NA,TRBV28,TRBJ1-2,CASSLGGGYTF,TGTGCCAGCAGTTTAGGGGGTGGCTACACCTTC
NA,NA,TRBV10-1,TRBJ1-1,CASRRMTVNTEAFF,TGCGCCAGCCGGAGGATGACAGTGAACACTGAAGCTTTCTTT
NA,NA,TRBV2,TRBJ1-2,CASSEDRANYGYTF,TGTGCCAGCAGTGAAGACAGAGCTAACTATGGCTACACCTTC
NA,few,TRBV6-5,TRBJ1-1,CASSPGRMNTEAFF,TGTGCCAGCAGTCCCGGGCGGATGAACACTGAAGCTTTCTTT
NA,NA,TRBV29-1,TRBJ2-5,CSVRGGGETQYF,TGCAGCGTCCGGGGAGGGGGGGAGACCCAGTACTTC
TRBD2,NA,TRBV5-1,TRBJ2-7,CASSLLGLAGVEQYF,TGCGCCAGCAGCTTGCTCGGACTAGCGGGAGTCGAGCAGTACTTC
NA,NA,TRBV27,TRBJ1-1,CASSVLGGGTEAFF,TGTGCCAGCAGTGTACTAGGGGGTGGAACTGAAGCTTTCTTT
TRBD1,NA,TRBV30,TRBJ1-1,CAWNRGRNTEAFF,TGTGCCTGGAACAGGGGGCGCAACACTGAAGCTTTCTTT
NA,large,TRBV5-1,TRBJ1-1,CASGEGTGPEAFF,TGCGCCAGCGGCGAGGGTACTGGGCCTGAAGCTTTCTTT
TRBD1,NA,TRBV7-9,TRBJ1-2,CASSLLSLDRAVDYGYTF,TGTGCCAGCAGCTTACTATCCCTCGACAGGGCAGTGGACTATGGCTACACCTTC
NA,NA,TRBV7-9,TRBJ1-2,CASSLEATGKYGYTF,TGTGCCAGCAGCTTAGAGGCCACGGGGAAATATGGCTACACCTTC
TRBD2,NA,TRBV7-6,TRBJ2-5,CASSLRGRAGRETQYF,TGTGCCAGCAGCTTACGTGGGAGAGCGGGAAGAGAGACCCAGTACTTC
NA,NA,TRBV4-3,TRBJ2-5,CASSHGTRQETQYF,TGCGCCAGCAGCCATGGGACCCGGCAAGAGACCCAGTACTTC
NA,NA,TRBV7-2,TRBJ2-5,CASSGEDQETQYF,TGTGCCAGCAGCGGCGAGGACCAAGAGACCCAGTACTTC
NA,NA,TRBV15,TRBJ1-5,CATSLGDQPQHF,TGTGCCACCAGTTTGGGGGATCAGCCCCAGCATTTT
NA,NA,TRBV7-3,TRBJ2-5,CASSLNTGAEETQYF,TGTGCCAGCAGCTTAAACACGGGGGCGGAGGAGACCCAGTACTTC
TRBD2,once,TRBV30,TRBJ2-3,CAWSVSGRTDTQYF,TGTGCCTGGAGTGTAAGCGGGAGGACAGATACGCAGTATTTT
NA,few,TRBV7-6,TRBJ2-1,CASSLGGMDEQFF,TGTGCCAGCAGCTTAGGGGGGATGGATGAGCAGTTCTTC
TRBD2,NA,TRBV6-5,TRBJ2-7,CASAPGLADTYEQYF,TGTGCCAGCGCCCCCGGACTAGCGGACACCTACGAGCAGTACTTC
NA,NA,TRBV30,TRBJ1-1,CAWSVTGFMNTEAFF,TGTGCCTGGAGTGTGACAGGTTTCATGAACACTGAAGCTTTCTTT
NA,NA,TRBV5-1,TRBJ1-2,CASSFLTGYWGYTF,TGCGCCAGCAGCTTTCTGACCGGATATTGGGGCTACACCTTC
NA,NA,TRBV27,TRBJ2-7,CAAGMGRNYEQYF,TGTGCCGCCGGGATGGGCAGAAACTACGAGCAGTACTTC
TRBD1,NA,TRBV6-5,TRBJ1-5,CASSYSGTGGNQPQHF,TGTGCCAGCAGTTATTCCGGGACAGGGGGCAATCAGCCCCAGCATTTT
NA,NA,TRBV6-5,TRBJ1-5,CASSLTGQFEPQHF,TGTGCCAGCAGCCTCACAGGGCAGTTTGAGCCCCAGCATTTT
NA,few,TRBV5-1,TRBJ2-7,CASSTVGRGQNEQYF,TGCGCCAGCAGTACCGTCGGGAGAGGGCAGAACGAGCAGTACTTC
NA,NA,TRBV5-1,TRBJ1-4,CASSLDVGQKLFF,TGCGCCAGCAGCTTGGACGTGGGACAAAAACTGTTTTTT
TRBD1,NA,TRBV30,TRBJ1-2,CAWTLGQGGYGYTF,TGTGCCTGGACTTTGGGACAGGGGGGGTATGGCTACACCTTC
NA,NA,TRBV6-5,TRBJ2-7,CASSYSPGAVEQYF,TGTGCCAGCAGTTACTCACCGGGAGCGGTCGAGCAGTACTTC